This entry features one T cell receptor (beta chain) sequence. This table comes from immunoSEQ multiplex PCR, and its TCRdb copy is limited to in-frame clones, with some not included. The sample has about 54,000 clones, just over 90% seen once; the top ten hold 7% to 9%. This sample was taken from a study of blood T cell repertoires in COVID-19. Trimming took 5 bases from V and 7 from J; bases not matched to a gene: 9. The CDR3 contains 15 residues. Germline V gene data show CDR1 as LNHNV and CDR2 as YYDKDF (reference sequence). Material for sequencing was peripheral blood. The sequence derives from a woman aged 35 to 49 with active COVID-19. The V gene is TRBV15, the J gene TRBJ2-7, with TRBD2 matching over 12 bases. The CDR3 spells CATSRRTSGAPEQYF. The CDR3 region has the DNA TGTGCCACCAGCCGCCGGACTAGCGGGGCCCCGGAGCAGTACTTC.